The rows below give T cell receptor beta chains drawn from one sample of a study of long-term antiretroviral therapy in people with HIV. The repertoire was sequenced with immunoSEQ multiplex PCR; TCRdb's copy has only in-frame clones and lacks some. The profile covers tens of thousands of clones, with more than 70% appearing a single time and 3.5% taken by the ten largest. Source: unsorted PBMCs, taken 2.3 years after starting antiretroviral therapy. The source of these receptors is a man aged 55-75 years with HIV. The CDR3 runs from the conserved cysteine through the conserved F or W. The D gene is left open where the match is weak. Only part of the rows carry a size: once, few, many, or a class if the clone is expanded.

size: few; V: TRBV6-1; D: -; J: TRBJ2-7; length: 15; CDR3: CASRTEEGFGYEQYF; DNA: TGTGCCAGCAGGACTGAAGAAGGGTTTGGCTACGAGCAGTACTTC
size: once; V: TRBV28; D: -; J: TRBJ2-5; length: 16; CDR3: CASSPAGGRSREPQYF; DNA: TGTGCCAGCAGCCCCGCGGGTGGGCGCTCCCGTGAGCCCCAGTACTTC
size: once; V: TRBV5-1; D: -; J: TRBJ1-2; length: 14; CDR3: CASREGGANYGYTF; DNA: TGCGCCAGCAGAGAGGGGGGGGCGAACTATGGCTACACCTTC
size: -; V: TRBV28; D: -; J: TRBJ2-7; length: 16; CDR3: CASSLRIQLNTYEQYF; DNA: TGTGCCAGCAGTTTGCGTATACAACTTAACACCTACGAGCAGTACTTC
size: -; V: TRBV18; D: -; J: TRBJ2-7; length: 14; CDR3: CASSPSPGEYEQYF; DNA: TGTGCCAGCTCACCATCCCCAGGGGAGTACGAGCAGTACTTC
size: -; V: TRBV19; D: TRBD1; J: TRBJ2-5; length: 17; CDR3: CASSERPGGYLQETQYF; DNA: TGTGCCAGTAGTGAACGCCCAGGGGGATACCTTCAAGAGACCCAGTACTTC
size: -; V: TRBV6-5; D: TRBD2; J: TRBJ2-1; length: 15; CDR3: CASSRLAGGYNEQFF; DNA: TGTGCCAGCAGTAGACTAGCGGGAGGGTACAATGAGCAGTTCTTC
size: -; V: TRBV5-6; D: TRBD2; J: TRBJ2-5; length: 16; CDR3: CASSWTSGGVQETQYF; DNA: TGTGCCAGCAGTTGGACTAGCGGGGGGGTACAAGAGACCCAGTACTTC
size: -; V: TRBV15; D: -; J: TRBJ2-1; length: 17; CDR3: CATSRGDSLLIYNEQFF; DNA: TGTGCCACCAGCAGAGGCGACTCGCTCCTCATCTACAATGAGCAGTTCTTC
size: once; V: TRBV5-1; D: TRBD2; J: TRBJ2-5; length: 16; CDR3: CASSLGLAANQETQYF; DNA: TGCGCCAGCAGCTTGGGACTAGCGGCTAACCAAGAGACCCAGTACTTC
size: -; V: TRBV28; D: -; J: TRBJ1-1; length: 17; CDR3: CASSEWGRLGMNTEAFF; DNA: TGTGCCAGCAGTGAATGGGGTCGGTTGGGGATGAACACTGAAGCTTTCTTT
size: -; V: TRBV5-4; D: -; J: TRBJ2-1; length: 17; CDR3: CASSLEGQGRFYNEQFF; DNA: TGTGCCAGCAGCTTGGAAGGGCAGGGGAGATTCTACAATGAGCAGTTCTTC
size: once; V: TRBV7-6; D: TRBD2; J: TRBJ2-3; length: 17; CDR3: CASSLVPGTSGADTQYF; DNA: TGTGCCAGCAGCTTAGTACCCGGGACTAGCGGGGCAGATACGCAGTATTTT
size: -; V: TRBV9; D: -; J: TRBJ1-1; length: 13; CDR3: CASSSALNTEAFF; DNA: TGTGCCAGCAGCTCAGCCCTGAACACTGAAGCTTTCTTT
size: -; V: TRBV11-3; D: TRBD1; J: TRBJ2-7; length: 14; CDR3: CASSSGQGPYEQYF; DNA: TGTGCCAGCAGCTCGGGACAGGGGCCGTACGAGCAGTACTTC
size: once; V: TRBV2; D: TRBD1; J: TRBJ1-1; length: 13; CDR3: CASSVQGSGEAFF; DNA: TGTGCCAGCAGCGTACAGGGGTCCGGTGAAGCTTTCTTT
size: -; V: TRBV14; D: TRBD1; J: TRBJ1-1; length: 18; CDR3: CASSQDLARGLYHTEAFF; DNA: TGTGCCAGCAGCCAAGATTTGGCCAGGGGGCTATATCACACTGAAGCTTTCTTT
size: -; V: TRBV29-1; D: TRBD2; J: TRBJ2-1; length: 15; CDR3: CSVEGGSGRVDEQFF; DNA: TGCAGCGTTGAAGGGGGTAGCGGGAGGGTGGATGAGCAGTTCTTC
size: -; V: TRBV11-2; D: TRBD2; J: TRBJ2-5; length: 16; CDR3: CASSLDRTSELETQYF; DNA: TGTGCCAGCAGCTTAGATCGTACTAGCGAGTTAGAGACCCAGTACTTC
size: -; V: TRBV5-1; D: TRBD2; J: TRBJ2-2; length: 16; CDR3: CAAKEASGSMAGELFF; DNA: TGCGCCGCAAAAGAGGCTAGCGGGAGTATGGCCGGGGAGCTGTTTTTT
size: -; V: TRBV10-2; D: TRBD2; J: TRBJ2-7; length: 16; CDR3: CASSEVGGGPAYEQYF; DNA: TGCGCCAGCAGTGAGGTTGGGGGAGGGCCGGCGTACGAGCAGTACTTC
size: -; V: TRBV18; D: -; J: TRBJ2-5; length: 11; CDR3: CASSVQETQYF; DNA: TGTGCCAGCTCAGTTCAAGAGACCCAGTACTTC
size: once; V: TRBV11-2; D: -; J: TRBJ2-2; length: 17; CDR3: CASSLGQGTDNTGELFF; DNA: TGTGCCAGCAGCTTAGGGCAAGGGACGGACAACACCGGGGAGCTGTTTTTT
size: -; V: TRBV5-4; D: -; J: TRBJ1-3; length: 17; CDR3: CASSSLPGSGTGNTIYF; DNA: TGTGCCAGCAGCTCGCTGCCCGGGTCAGGGACTGGAAACACCATATATTTT
size: once; V: TRBV7-3; D: -; J: TRBJ2-1; length: 11; CDR3: CASSLGNEQFF; DNA: TGTGCCAGCAGCTTAGGGAATGAGCAGTTCTTC
size: -; V: TRBV5-4; D: TRBD1; J: TRBJ2-5; length: 15; CDR3: CASSGKDRGLETQYF; DNA: TGTGCCAGCAGCGGCAAGGACAGGGGGCTAGAGACCCAGTACTTC
size: -; V: TRBV5-1; D: TRBD2; J: TRBJ2-7; length: 16; CDR3: CASSLGPTSGSYEQYF; DNA: TGCGCCAGCAGCTTGGGCCCCACTAGCGGGAGCTACGAGCAGTACTTC
size: -; V: TRBV18; D: -; J: TRBJ1-2; length: 14; CDR3: CASSPPLRDYGYTF; DNA: TGTGCCAGCTCACCACCGCTCAGGGACTATGGCTACACCTTC
size: -; V: TRBV6-1; D: -; J: TRBJ2-5; length: 12; CDR3: CASSESGKTQYF; DNA: TGTGCCAGCAGTGAATCCGGGAAGACCCAGTACTTC
size: few; V: TRBV9; D: -; J: TRBJ2-6; length: 15; CDR3: CASSVKGSGANVLTF; DNA: TGTGCCAGCAGCGTGAAGGGTTCTGGGGCCAACGTCCTGACTTTC
size: -; V: TRBV28; D: TRBD1; J: TRBJ1-3; length: 15; CDR3: CASSGYRGSGNTIYF; DNA: TGTGCCAGCAGTGGTTACAGGGGCTCTGGAAACACCATATATTTT
size: -; V: TRBV2; D: TRBD1; J: TRBJ1-2; length: 17; CDR3: CASSGLIDREPRYGYTF; DNA: TGTGCCAGCAGTGGCCTTATAGACAGGGAGCCCCGCTATGGCTACACCTTC
size: -; V: TRBV27; D: TRBD1; J: TRBJ2-7; length: 14; CDR3: CASSLDRGGYEQYF; DNA: TGTGCCAGCAGCCTGGACAGGGGGGGGTACGAGCAGTACTTC
size: -; V: TRBV19; D: -; J: TRBJ2-2; length: 14; CDR3: CASSIVQRTGELFF; DNA: TGTGCCAGTAGTATTGTGCAGCGCACCGGGGAGCTGTTTTTT
size: once; V: TRBV19; D: TRBD2; J: TRBJ2-7; length: 17; CDR3: CASSPSGPRRGGYEQYF; DNA: TGTGCCAGTAGCCCATCTGGCCCGAGAAGGGGAGGGTACGAGCAGTACTTC
size: -; V: TRBV15; D: -; J: TRBJ2-7; length: 14; CDR3: CATSRPGAVYEQYF; DNA: TGTGCCACCAGCAGACCCGGGGCAGTCTACGAGCAGTACTTC
size: -; V: TRBV2; D: -; J: TRBJ2-3; length: 12; CDR3: CASSEDLAPGDF; DNA: TGTGCCAGCAGTGAAGATCTAGCCCCCGGGGATTTT
size: few; V: TRBV6-5; D: TRBD2; J: TRBJ2-7; length: 15; CDR3: CASSRRLAASYEQYF; DNA: TGTGCCAGCAGTCGCAGACTAGCGGCCTCCTACGAGCAGTACTTC
size: -; V: TRBV7-9; D: -; J: TRBJ2-3; length: 14; CDR3: CASSKARGTDTQYF; DNA: TGTGCCAGCAGTAAAGCGCGGGGTACAGATACGCAGTATTTT
size: -; V: TRBV28; D: -; J: TRBJ1-5; length: 13; CDR3: CASMTVPGEPQHF; DNA: TGTGCCAGCATGACAGTCCCCGGGGAGCCCCAGCATTTT
size: -; V: TRBV2; D: -; J: TRBJ2-5; length: 14; CDR3: CASSDETQWETQYF; DNA: TGTGCCAGCAGTGACGAGACTCAATGGGAGACCCAGTACTTC
size: -; V: TRBV5-1; D: TRBD2; J: TRBJ2-1; length: 15; CDR3: CASSPDPSGVDEQFF; DNA: TGCGCCAGCAGCCCGGATCCTAGCGGGGTCGATGAGCAGTTCTTC
size: -; V: TRBV5-1; D: -; J: TRBJ2-3; length: 13; CDR3: CASSLGPRGTQYF; DNA: TGCGCCAGCAGCCTCGGACCCCGGGGTACGCAGTATTTT
size: -; V: TRBV15; D: TRBD1; J: TRBJ1-6; length: 15; CDR3: CATSRSDRVDSPLHF; DNA: TGTGCCACCAGCAGATCGGACAGGGTAGATTCACCCCTCCACTTT
size: -; V: TRBV5-8; D: TRBD1; J: TRBJ1-4; length: 12; CDR3: CASSLADRQVFF; DNA: TGTGCCAGCAGCTTGGCGGACAGGCAAGTGTTTTTT